This T cell receptor (beta chain) appears in the sequencing data of a study of CD8+ T cells in alopecia areata. Extracted RNA was reverse transcribed, and the resulting cDNA served as sequencing template. Libraries were prepared by immunoSEQ multiplex PCR; TCRdb keeps only in-frame clonotypes and omits some of them. This table has approximately 140,000 clones, approximately 86% appearing once. Treatment noted: oral pan-JAK inhibitor, 5-10 mg twice daily. The origin of this receptor is a human donor with alopecia areata. Here the sequenced sample was CD8+ T cells sorted from blood, taken at week 4, from a patient treated with tofacitinib.

The CDR3 coding sequence is TGCAGCGTTGTTAGCGTCAGCCGCCTAACTAACTATGGCTACACCTTC. This translates into CSVVSVSRLTNYGYTF. The V and J genes are TRBV29-1 and TRBJ1-2; D unresolved. The CDR3 totals 16 residues. With 4 bases removed from V and 0 bases from J, the gap between germline ends came to 18 bases. Germline V gives CDR1 SQVTM, CDR2 ANQGSEA.